This T cell receptor (beta chain) was identified in a study of T-cell reconstitution after alpha-beta-depleted transplantation in children. Whole-study findings and limits: The study traced high day-60 TCRbeta diversity in some patients to surviving recipient T cells and thymic progenitors. From newly produced T cells came most of the T-cell counts and diversity one year after transplant. By about two months after transplant, alpha-beta T cells reportedly arose from several hundred graft clones that had expanded.

Preparation of the TCRbeta library was carried out with unique molecular identifiers. TCRdb independently ran MiXCR on the PCR reads; one entry per CDR3 protein. The repertoire holds over 200,000 distinct CDR3 sequences, about 11% seen once, with 28% in the top ten. This clonotype was observed a handful of times. As yet, its antigen is unknown. The germline V and J ends were trimmed by 5 bases and 0 bases, with 19 bases remaining between them. Germline CDR1 is MDHEN and CDR2 is SYDVKM. The CDR3 extends over 17 amino acids. The V gene is TRBV28, the J gene TRBJ1-1; tentative D call: TRBD1 (6 bases). The sample in question was PBMCs, obtained before TCRalphabeta/CD19-depleted stem cell transplant. The clonotype originates from a child less than two years old with acute myeloid leukemia, due to receive a stem cell transplant. The DNA of the CDR3 is TGTGCCAGCAGTCCACCTGACAGGACTTACATGAACACTGAAGCTTTCTTT. Translation gives CASSPPDRTYMNTEAFF.